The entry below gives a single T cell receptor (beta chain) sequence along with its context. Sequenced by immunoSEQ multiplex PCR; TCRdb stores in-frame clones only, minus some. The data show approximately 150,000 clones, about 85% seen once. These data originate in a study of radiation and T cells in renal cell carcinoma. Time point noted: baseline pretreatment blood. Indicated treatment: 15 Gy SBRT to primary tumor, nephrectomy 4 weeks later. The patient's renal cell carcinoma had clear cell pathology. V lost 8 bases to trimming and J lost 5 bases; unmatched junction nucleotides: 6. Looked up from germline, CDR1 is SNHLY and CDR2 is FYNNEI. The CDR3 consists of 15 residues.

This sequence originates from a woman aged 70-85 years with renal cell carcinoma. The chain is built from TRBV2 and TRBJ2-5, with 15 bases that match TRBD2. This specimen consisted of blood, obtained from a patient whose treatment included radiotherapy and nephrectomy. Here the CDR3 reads CASGLAGGPSETQYF. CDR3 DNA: TGTGCCAGCGGACTAGCGGGGGGGCCATCGGAGACCCAGTACTTC.